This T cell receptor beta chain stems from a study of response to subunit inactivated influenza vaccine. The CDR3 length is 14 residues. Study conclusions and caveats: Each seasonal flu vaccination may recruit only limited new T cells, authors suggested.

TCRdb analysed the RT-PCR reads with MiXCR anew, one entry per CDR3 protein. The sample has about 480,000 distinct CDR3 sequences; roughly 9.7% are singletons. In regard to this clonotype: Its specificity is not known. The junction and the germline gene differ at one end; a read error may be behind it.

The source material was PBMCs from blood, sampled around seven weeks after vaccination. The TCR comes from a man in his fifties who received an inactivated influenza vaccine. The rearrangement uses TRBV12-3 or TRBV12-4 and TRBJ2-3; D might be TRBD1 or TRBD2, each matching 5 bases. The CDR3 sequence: CTSSFMGVRYTQYF. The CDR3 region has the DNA TGTACCAGCAGTTTTATGGGGGTCAGGTATACGCAGTATTTT.